One sample yielded the 16 T cell receptor beta chains listed below, sequenced in a study of CD8 T cells in Susac syndrome. RNA, at about 0.45 to 1 ug, was reverse transcribed with random hexamers. TCRdb independently ran MiXCR on the immunoSEQ multiplex PCR reads; one entry per CDR3 protein. The sample carries approximately 150,000 distinct CDR3 sequences, 80% to 95% recorded once. Specimen: CD4+ T cells from PBMCs. The receptors were sampled from a human donor with multiple sclerosis.

The chain uses TRBV12-3 or TRBV12-4 and TRBJ1-3, with a possible D match to TRBD1 (5 bases). Trimming cost V 11 bases and J 1 base, with 18 bases left between them. The CDR3 loop spans 15 amino acids. CDR3 bases: TGTGCCTCCCGTAGGGCAGGGAAGTCTGGAAACACCATATATTTT. Translating it yields CASRRAGKSGNTIYF.

The chain uses TRBV28 and TRBJ1-2; TRBD1 might be the D (5 bases). The V and J ends lost 6 bases and 7 bases respectively, with 15 bases between them. The CDR3 has 13 amino acids. Per the germline V gene, CDR1 is MDHEN and CDR2 is SYDVKM. This CDR3 is CASRAPGTTGYTF. The CDR3 DNA reads as TGTGCCAGCAGGGCTCCGGGGACCACTGGCTACACCTTC.

This clonotype was picked up one time. The chain uses TRBV5-1 and TRBJ2-3; D is unclear. CDR1 and CDR2 (germline): SGHRS, YFSETQ. This CDR3 has 14 residues. V gave up 1 base and J gave up 3 bases, with 9 bases separating them. CDR3 DNA: TGCGCCAGCAGCTTGCTATCAGGAACAGATACGCAGTATTTT. It is translated as CASSLLSGTDTQYF.

This clonotype occurred once. The genes are TRBV12-3 or TRBV12-4 and TRBJ2-3; 10 positions match TRBD2. The CDR3 runs 17 residues. Trimming at V came to 2 bases and at J to 8 bases, leaving 13 bases not matched to a gene. CDR3 protein: CASSLMASGGPSPTQYF. The CDR3 nucleotides read TGTGCCAGCAGTTTAATGGCTAGCGGGGGCCCCAGCCCTACGCAGTATTTT.

This chain joins TRBV29-1 and TRBJ2-7; D not certain. The V and J ends lost 3 bases and 2 bases respectively, with 8 bases between them. Germline CDR1 and CDR2: SQVTM and ANQGSEA. This CDR3 has 12 residues. The CDR3 DNA follows: TGCAGCGTTGATGACGGCACCTACGAGCAGTACTTC. This codes for CSVDDGTYEQYF.

This chain uses TRBV28 with TRBJ1-2; tentative D call: TRBD1 (5 bases). CDR1 and CDR2 (germline): MDHEN, SYDVKM. The CDR3 sequence is 12 residues long. V lost 1 base to trimming and J lost 7 bases, with 7 bases between them. The CDR3 region is CASSLFGAGYTF. The CDR3 nucleotides read TGTGCCAGCAGTTTATTCGGGGCTGGCTACACCTTC.

V is TRBV3-1 and J is TRBJ2-1; D ambiguous. CDR3 size: 13 residues. Germline CDR1 reads LGHDT; CDR2 reads YNNKEL (reference sequence). V was cut by 3 bases and J by 0 bases, with 3 bases left in between. The DNA of the CDR3 is TGTGCCAGCAGCCAGAGCTCCTACAATGAGCAGTTCTTC. It encodes CASSQSSYNEQFF.

This sequence joins TRBV28 and TRBJ2-5; D is uncertain. Germline V gene sequence: CDR1 MDHEN, CDR2 SYDVKM. This CDR3 comprises 13 residues. With 6 bases removed from V and 5 bases from J, the gap between germline ends came to 13 bases. CDR3 sequence (DNA): TGTGCCAGCAGATCTTTCCTAGGGGAGACCCAGTACTTC. Translation gives CASRSFLGETQYF.

J is TRBJ1-6 and V is TRBV5-4; D remains unclear. The CDR3 loop spans 15 amino acids. V lost 3 bases and J lost 8, with 15 bases in between. Germline CDR1 reads SGHNT; CDR2 reads YYREEE (reference sequence). CDR3 loop: CASSYTSLVDSPLHF. CDR3 bases: TGTGCCAGCAGCTACACCTCCTTGGTAGATTCACCCCTCCACTTT.

The chain links TRBV29-1 to TRBJ2-7; 11 bases align to TRBD1. The CDR3 is 13 residues long. The V gene's germline CDR1 is SQVTM and CDR2 ANQGSEA. The V segment lost 4 bases and the J segment 3 bases; nucleotides outside the gene matches: 2. CDR3 DNA sequence: TGCAGCGTTGCCGGGACAGGGGGCTACGAGCAGTACTTC. Its translation: CSVAGTGGYEQYF.

This clonotype turned up a few times. The chain employs TRBV20-1 and TRBJ2-7; 14 bases are shared with TRBD2. This CDR3 spans 13 amino acids. Germline values: CDR1 DFQATT, CDR2 SNEGSKA (reference sequence). J gave up 5 bases and V 6 bases, and 3 bases lay outside the gene matches. The CDR3 sequence: CSAGTSGSHEQYF. For the CDR3, the DNA is TGCAGTGCCGGGACTAGCGGGAGCCACGAGCAGTACTTC.

In this sample, this clonotype turned up once. The rearrangement uses TRBV3-1 and TRBJ2-1, with 7 bases aligning to TRBD1. V lost 2 bases and J lost 14; bases outside the gene matches: 12. CDR3 length: 14 amino acids. Germline CDR1 is LGHDT and CDR2 is YNNKEL (reference sequence). Here the CDR3 reads CASSQRGPQGVKFF. CDR3 nucleotides: TGTGCCAGCAGCCAAAGGGGTCCGCAGGGGGTTAAGTTCTTC.

The chain links TRBV4-1 to TRBJ1-2; possibly TRBD1 for D (6 bases). The CDR3 spans 15 residues. Germline V gives CDR1 MGHRA, CDR2 YSYEKL. The V and J ends lost 7 bases and 1 base respectively, with 16 bases between them. CDR3 loop: CASNQGHSLNYGYTF. CDR3 DNA: TGCGCCAGCAACCAGGGACACTCACTTAACTATGGCTACACCTTC.

The rearrangement links TRBV20-1 to TRBJ2-7; D remains ambiguous. Germline values: CDR1 DFQATT, CDR2 SNEGSKA (reference sequence). CDR3 length equals 13 residues. Trimming left V 0 bases short and J 4 bases short, with 10 bases between. In nucleotides, the CDR3 is TGCAGTGCTAGAGAGCCCGGTCTTTACGAGCAGTACTTC. Its translation is CSAREPGLYEQYF.

J is TRBJ2-5 and V is TRBV5-1; 9 bases align to TRBD1. In germline, CDR1 is SGHRS, CDR2 YFSETQ. Trimming removed 0 bases from V and 5 bases from J; junction bases left unmatched: 5. The CDR3 length is 15 residues. CDR3 nucleotides: TGCGCCAGCAGCTTGGCTACAGGGGGCATGGAGACCCAGTACTTC. It translates to CASSLATGGMETQYF.

The rearrangement links TRBV28 to TRBJ1-1; D is unclear. Trimming stripped 6 bases from V and 0 bases from J, with 11 bases between. Per the germline V gene, CDR1 is MDHEN and CDR2 is SYDVKM. CDR3 length: 14 residues. In DNA form, the CDR3 reads TGTGCCAGCAGCCCGCTTGCTATGAACACTGAAGCTTTCTTT. As protein: CASSPLAMNTEAFF.